Shown below are 31 T cell receptor beta chains from a single sample sequenced in a study of T cells after yellow fever vaccination. TCRdb processed the 5' RACE reads anew with MiXCR; each CDR3 protein has one entry. The sample lists 500,000 to 550,000 distinct CDR3 sequences; roughly 22% were seen once. This specimen consisted of PBMCs, obtained about 20 days after the first yellow fever vaccination. These receptor sequences come from a man between 18 and 29 years old who received the YFV17D yellow fever vaccine.

This chain links TRBV7-2 with TRBJ1-5; a weak D match, TRBD1 (5 bases). V lost 3 bases to trimming and J lost 5 bases, with 8 bases between them. CDR1 is SGHTA and CDR2 is FQGNSA in the germline V gene. The CDR3 is made up of 13 amino acids. This chain's CDR3 is CASSFWGDQPQHF. The CDR3 DNA reads as TGTGCCAGCAGCTTCTGGGGGGATCAGCCCCAGCATTTT.

This clonotype was picked up a small number of times. The chain couples TRBV18 to TRBJ2-1, with D perhaps assigned TRBD1 or TRBD2 (6 bases each). CDR1 is KGHSH, CDR2 LQKENI, per germline. The CDR3 covers 16 residues. V was trimmed by 3 bases and J by 1 base, leaving 13 bases between them. CDR3: CASSPGGPGSYNEQFF. CDR3 sequence (DNA): TGTGCCAGCTCACCTGGGGGGCCGGGGTCCTACAATGAGCAGTTCTTC.

This clonotype was counted only a few times. This chain joins TRBV4-2 and TRBJ2-4; TRBD1 agrees at 8 bases. CDR1 is LGHNA, CDR2 YNFKEQ, per germline. The CDR3 has 20 amino acids. V lost 4 bases, J lost 0 bases, and 17 bases stayed unmatched. The CDR3 nucleotides read TGTGCCAGCAGCCCCCTACCCCGGGCAGGGGGCTTACTAGCCAAAAACATTCAGTACTTC. Its translation is CASSPLPRAGGLLAKNIQYF.

The chain joins TRBV7-2 to TRBJ2-3, with 8 bases lining up with TRBD2. Germline lookup yields CDR1 SGHTA and CDR2 FQGNSA. This CDR3 contains 14 residues. Unmatched junction bases numbered 6, after V lost 8 bases and J lost 2 bases. Written as DNA, the CDR3 is TGTGCCAGCGCGGCGGGGGGTGCCACAGATACGCAGTATTTT. As protein: CASAAGGATDTQYF.

This clonotype was detected many times. The chain carries TRBV6-2 or TRBV6-3 and TRBJ1-2; D possibly corresponds to TRBD1 (5 bases). CDR1 is MNHEY, CDR2 SVGEGT, per germline. CDR3 length: 12 residues. The germline V and J ends were trimmed by 6 bases and 4 bases, with 9 bases remaining between them. CDR3 sequence (DNA): TGTGCCAGCAGCTACGGGGGCTATGGCTACACCTTC. Translating gives CASSYGGYGYTF.

This clonotype was observed a handful of times. The chain uses TRBV12-3 or TRBV12-4 and TRBJ2-5; D remains ambiguous. Deletions cut 6 bases from V and 5 bases from J, with 16 bases between. This CDR3 is built from 14 residues. The CDR3 nucleotides read TGTGCCAGCAGACCCTCCCTACGCACCGAGACCCAGTACTTC. Amino acids: CASRPSLRTETQYF.

The chain employs TRBV12-3 or TRBV12-4 and TRBJ2-1; TRBD1 is a possible D gene (5 bases). The CDR3 is 11 amino acids. V lost 3 bases and J lost 13, with 10 bases in between. CDR3 sequence reads: CASSFDSHQFF. Written as DNA, the CDR3 is TGTGCCAGCAGTTTTGACAGCCATCAGTTCTTC.

In this sample, this clonotype turned up a few times. This CDR3 is CASSQPGRSNEQFF. DNA of the CDR3: TGTGCCAGCAGCCAGCCCGGACGAAGTAATGAGCAGTTCTTC. The rearrangement links TRBV4-2 to TRBJ2-1, with D unresolved. Per germline, CDR1 LGHNA and CDR2 YNFKEQ. The CDR3 extends over 14 amino acids. The V and J ends lost 3 bases and 7 bases respectively, with 13 bases between them.

Only a few counts were recorded for this clonotype. DNA for the CDR3: TGCAGTGCTAGAAAAGCGGGTAGCACAGATACGCAGTATTTT. This translates into CSARKAGSTDTQYF. V is TRBV20-1 and J is TRBJ2-3; a weak D match, TRBD2 (6 bases). This CDR3 spans 14 amino acids. The germline V gene has CDR1 DFQATT and CDR2 SNEGSKA (reference sequence). The ends were cut back, 2 bases at V and 0 bases at J, with 9 bases in the middle.

This CDR3 is CASSYSDSLPGNTIYF. CDR3 nucleotide sequence: TGTGCCAGCAGTTACTCTGACTCCTTGCCTGGAAACACCATATATTTT. V usage is TRBV6-5 and J usage is TRBJ1-3; D call uncertain. V gave up 0 bases and J gave up 2 bases, with 11 bases separating them. Germline V CDR1 and CDR2: MNHEY, SVGAGI. The CDR3 has 16 residues.

The chain employs TRBV11-2 and TRBJ2-3, with 12 bases lining up with TRBD2. This CDR3 contains 18 residues. In germline, CDR1 is SGHAT, CDR2 FQNNGV. The V gene end was trimmed by 0 bases and the J gene end by 0 bases; junction bases not matched to a gene: 4. The CDR3, as DNA: TGTGCCAGCAGCTTAGAGCCTAGCGGGGGGGATAGCACAGATACGCAGTATTTT. Translating it yields CASSLEPSGGDSTDTQYF. Looking up the rest from reference TRBV11-2 and TRBJ2-3 gives the full variable domain: EAGVAQSPRYKIIEKRQSVAFWCNPISGHATLYWYQQILGQGPKLLIQFQNNGVVDDSQLPKDRFSAERLKGVDSTLKIQPAKLEDSAVYLCASSLEPSGGDSTDTQYFGPGTRLTVL.

CDR3 DNA sequence: TGTGCCAGCAGTTTGTTGAAGGGGGCCAACGTCCTGACTTTC. It codes for CASSLLKGANVLTF. J is TRBJ2-6 and V is TRBV12-3 or TRBV12-4, with D unresolved. This CDR3 is 14 amino acids long. V dropped 3 bases and J dropped 4 bases, with 7 bases sitting between them.

This clonotype appeared a few times. The CDR3 region is CASSYLAGYEQYF. DNA of the CDR3: TGTGCCAGCAGTTACCTAGCGGGGTACGAGCAGTACTTC. The J gene is TRBJ2-7, the V gene TRBV6-2 or TRBV6-3, with TRBD2 matching 9 bases. Germline assignment: CDR1 MNHEY and CDR2 SVGEGT. The V and J ends lost 2 bases and 4 bases, in that order; junction bases with no gene match: 0. The length of the CDR3 is 13 residues.

This clonotype has more than one count but fewer than ten. The chain has TRBV12-3 or TRBV12-4 and TRBJ2-3, with D maybe TRBD2 (6 bases). V was trimmed by 7 bases and J by 0 bases, leaving 11 bases between them. This CDR3 spans 14 amino acids. CDR3 amino acids: CASKDYSSTDTQYF. In DNA form, the CDR3 reads TGTGCCAGCAAGGACTACTCTAGCACAGATACGCAGTATTTT.

This clonotype was found a few times. The chain employs TRBV3-1 and TRBJ2-3, with unresolved D. The CDR3 is made up of 15 amino acids. V lost 3 bases to trimming and J lost 1 base, with 11 bases between them. CDR1 is LGHDT and CDR2 is YNNKEL in the germline V gene (reference sequence). CDR3 DNA sequence: TGTGCCAGCAGCCAGGGTCCTATCCGCACAGATACGCAGTATTTT. Translating gives CASSQGPIRTDTQYF.

The chain is built from TRBV4-2 and TRBJ2-3; 13 nucleotides align to TRBD2. CDR1 is LGHNA, CDR2 YNFKEQ, per germline. The CDR3 sequence is 17 residues long. The V segment lost 4 bases and the J segment 2 bases; nucleotides outside the gene matches: 6. The CDR3 region is CASSLTSGGATTDTQYF. The CDR3 DNA sequence: TGTGCCAGCAGCCTTACTAGCGGGGGGGCGACCACAGATACGCAGTATTTT.

This CDR3 is CASSTRTDKNTDTQYF. DNA of the CDR3: TGTGCCAGCAGCACACGGACAGATAAAAACACAGATACGCAGTATTTT. The V call is TRBV21-1, the J call TRBJ2-3; TRBD1 is the table's D call, not checked against the DNA. TRBV21-1 is described as a pseudogene. The CDR3 covers 16 residues.

V gene TRBV4-3 combines with J gene TRBJ2-1; tentatively, D is TRBD1 (5 bases). Trimming stripped 0 bases from V and 0 bases from J, with 9 bases between. This CDR3 spans 16 amino acids. Looked up from germline, CDR1 is LGHNA and CDR2 is YSLEER. The CDR3 sequence: CASSQEQEISYNEQFF. CDR3 in DNA: TGCGCCAGCAGCCAAGAACAGGAAATCTCCTACAATGAGCAGTTCTTC.

V usage is TRBV28 and J usage is TRBJ1-1, with D maybe TRBD1 (6 bases). The CDR3 consists of 14 residues. From germline, CDR1 is MDHEN and CDR2 SYDVKM. V gave up 5 bases and J gave up 1 base, with 11 bases separating them. This chain's CDR3 is CASSRTASNTEAFF. For the CDR3, the DNA is TGTGCCAGCAGTAGGACAGCCTCGAACACTGAAGCTTTCTTT.

As DNA, the CDR3 is TGTGCCAGCTCACCACAGACTAAAGTCAATGAGCAGTTCTTC. This translates into CASSPQTKVNEQFF. The chain couples TRBV18 to TRBJ2-1, with D possibly matching TRBD2 (5 bases). This CDR3 is built from 14 residues. V was cut by 1 base and J by 6 bases, with 10 bases left in between. The germline gives CDR1 KGHSH, CDR2 LQKENI.

The chain is built from TRBV6-1 and TRBJ1-4; no clear D gene. Trimming stripped 5 bases from V and 10 bases from J, with 20 bases between. The CDR3 has 15 residues. Germline V lookup: CDR1 MNHNS, CDR2 SASEGT. This CDR3 reads CASSPRPQLAGKLFF. Written as DNA, the CDR3 is TGTGCCAGCAGTCCCCGGCCCCAGTTGGCCGGAAAACTGTTTTTT.

This clonotype has a handful of counts. The rearrangement links TRBV6-1 to TRBJ2-3; 7 bases line up with TRBD1. The V gene's germline CDR1 is MNHNS and CDR2 SASEGT. The ends lost 4 bases at V and 3 bases at J; junction bases unmatched: 7. The CDR3 has 15 residues. The CDR3: CASSVTGLETDTQYF. The CDR3 bases are TGTGCCAGCAGTGTGACAGGGCTAGAGACAGATACGCAGTATTTT.

In its sample, this clonotype was seen a few times. The chain combines TRBV7-9 with TRBJ1-1, with 7 bases identical to TRBD1. Germline CDR1 reads SEHNR; CDR2 reads FQNEAQ (reference sequence). CDR3 length equals 15 residues. V trimming: 2 bases; J trimming: 7 bases; junction bases outside the gene matches: 10. The CDR3 is CASSLPWTGRLEAFF. The CDR3 coding sequence is TGTGCCAGCAGCTTACCATGGACAGGAAGACTTGAAGCTTTCTTT.

In this sample, this clonotype turned up a few times. The V gene is TRBV24-1, the J gene TRBJ2-5; the match to TRBD2 covers 7 bases. The CDR3 consists of 14 residues. After removal of 5 bases from V and 4 bases from J, the junction contained 6 bases not matched to a gene. Germline V gene lookup returns CDR1 KGHDR and CDR2 SFDVKD. CDR3 protein: CATSAGGPRETQYF. CDR3 bases: TGTGCCACCAGTGCGGGGGGTCCCCGAGAGACCCAGTACTTC.

The chain uses TRBV7-7 and TRBJ2-5, with unresolved D. The CDR3 covers 15 residues. Germline V gene lookup returns CDR1 SSHAT and CDR2 FNYEAQ (reference sequence). V lost 1 base to trimming and J lost 2 bases, with 11 bases between them. The CDR3 loop is CASSLGPGGQETQYF. The CDR3 DNA sequence: TGTGCCAGCAGCTTAGGGCCCGGTGGACAAGAGACCCAGTACTTC.

This clonotype turned up a few times. The J gene is TRBJ2-1, the V gene TRBV28; 11 bases fit TRBD2. CDR3 size: 15 residues. Germline V gene sequence: CDR1 MDHEN, CDR2 SYDVKM. J gave up 2 bases and V 6 bases, and 3 bases lay outside the gene matches. The CDR3 DNA sequence: TGTGCCAGCAGACCGACTAGCGGGGCCTACAATGAGCAGTTCTTC. As protein: CASRPTSGAYNEQFF.

The chain couples TRBV7-9 to TRBJ2-1; D remains ambiguous. The ends were cut back, 5 bases at V and 12 bases at J, with 14 bases in the middle. The CDR3 sequence is 12 residues long. Germline lookup yields CDR1 SEHNR and CDR2 FQNEAQ (reference sequence). In DNA form, the CDR3 reads TGTGCCAGCAGCCCCGGCACCCTGGGGCAGTTCTTC. It encodes CASSPGTLGQFF.

The V gene is TRBV3-1, the J gene TRBJ2-3; a possible D gene is TRBD2 (7 bases). V lost 8 bases and J lost 3, with 18 bases in between. The CDR3 is made up of 15 amino acids. Germline CDR1 LGHDT, CDR2 YNNKEL (reference sequence). This CDR3 reads CASRPRGARTDTQYF. CDR3 bases: TGTGCCAGCCGCCCCCGGGGGGCGAGGACAGATACGCAGTATTTT.

The chain links TRBV7-3 to TRBJ2-4; 7 nucleotides match TRBD1. Germline trimming cut 6 bases from V and 0 bases from J; bases unmatched to any gene: 11. CDR1 and CDR2 from the germline V gene are SGHTA and FQGTGA. There are 17 residues in the CDR3. The CDR3 sequence is CASRPGQSPLAKNIQYF. CDR3 in DNA: TGTGCCAGCAGACCGGGACAGTCCCCACTAGCCAAAAACATTCAGTACTTC.

There are a few counts of this clonotype. This chain links TRBV28 with TRBJ1-4; D is possibly TRBD1 (6 bases). V lost 6 bases to trimming and J lost 7 bases, with 27 bases between them. Per germline, CDR1 MDHEN and CDR2 SYDVKM. The CDR3 extends over 18 amino acids. CDR3 in amino acids: CASRTRGHLRRDGEKLFF. For the CDR3, the DNA is TGTGCCAGCAGAACTAGGGGACACCTCCGGCGAGATGGTGAAAAACTGTTTTTT.

This clonotype was recorded at least ten times. The J gene is TRBJ2-7, the V gene TRBV2; D remains unclear. CDR1 is SNHLY, CDR2 FYNNEI, per germline. This CDR3 spans 14 amino acids. The germline V and J ends were trimmed by 8 bases and 4 bases, with 18 bases remaining between them. CDR3 region: CASRQAIVLYEQYV. The CDR3 bases are TGTGCCAGCCGCCAGGCCATCGTTCTTTACGAGCAGTACGTC.